This TCR beta chain was sequenced during a study of T cells in Graves' hyperthyroidism and ophthalmopathy. Study details: Peripheral blood samples were taken at initial diagnosis, prior to any treatment. Study-level points and caveats: Progression to ophthalmopathy was predicted a median of about 6.6 months early.

Amplification of TCR beta CDR3 regions used RNA as the template. The HTBI primer set served for first-round RT-PCR of the TCR CDR3. MiXCR, applied by TCRdb to the multiplex PCR reads, yields one record per CDR3 protein. The top ten hold approximately 35% of the sample, which has about 300,000 distinct CDR3 sequences, approximately 18% seen once. This CDR3 is built from 16 residues. V lost 3 bases and J lost 2, with 15 bases in between. Germline V CDR1 and CDR2: SGDLS, YYNGEE. This clonotype was counted between two and nine times. The antigen remains undetermined. Not enrolled were patients with uncontrolled infection, other autoimmune disease, pregnancy or lactation.

Material for sequencing was blood. This sequence joins TRBV9 and TRBJ2-1; D may match TRBD1 or TRBD2 (5 bases each). The clonotype comes from a man in his fifties or sixties with Graves' ophthalmopathy. CDR3 residues: CASSASGANTYNEQFF. DNA of the CDR3: TGTGCCAGCAGCGCCTCCGGGGCCAACACCTACAATGAGCAGTTCTTC.